Listed below are T cell receptor beta chains from one sample, sequenced in a study of cytomegalovirus exposure and HLA in healthy donors. Assay: immunoSEQ multiplex PCR; the TCRdb copy retains only in-frame clones and omits some. Seen in this sample are some 130,000 clones; the ten most common clones hold roughly 1.7%. Sequenced: PBMCs. These receptors came from a man aged 18 to 30 in good health and CMV-seronegative. The CDR3 runs from the conserved cysteine through the conserved F or W. A D gene is named only where the DNA matches it firmly.

V gene: TRBV4-2
D gene: -
J gene: TRBJ1-5
CDR3 DNA: TGTGCCAGCAGCCAAGATCGAGGGAGGCCCCAGCATTTT
CDR3 protein: CASSQDRGRPQHF

V gene: TRBV7-9
D gene: -
J gene: TRBJ2-5
CDR3 DNA: TGTGCCAGCAGCTTAGAGGGTGGGCGGGACAGACAAGAGACCCAGTACTTC
CDR3 protein: CASSLEGGRDRQETQYF

V gene: TRBV27
D gene: -
J gene: TRBJ2-7
CDR3 DNA: TGTGCCAGCAGTTCCTCCGGGAGCTACGAGCAGTACTTC
CDR3 protein: CASSSSGSYEQYF

V gene: TRBV5-8
D gene: TRBD1
J gene: TRBJ1-4
CDR3 DNA: TGTGCCAGCAGCGCAGGACAGGGTTTCCTCGAAAAACTGTTTTTT
CDR3 protein: CASSAGQGFLEKLFF

V gene: TRBV28
D gene: -
J gene: TRBJ1-5
CDR3 DNA: TGTGCCAGCGTAATCGGTAATCAGCCCCAGCATTTT
CDR3 protein: CASVIGNQPQHF

V gene: TRBV30
D gene: -
J gene: TRBJ1-5
CDR3 DNA: TGTGCCTGGAGGGCCGACAGTAGCAATCAGCCCCAGCATTTT
CDR3 protein: CAWRADSSNQPQHF

V gene: TRBV27
D gene: -
J gene: TRBJ2-3
CDR3 DNA: TGTGCCAGCAGTTATAGACTTCTCACAGATACGCAGTATTTT
CDR3 protein: CASSYRLLTDTQYF

V gene: TRBV5-4
D gene: -
J gene: TRBJ2-2
CDR3 DNA: TGTGCCACCGCGCCCGGGTCGAACACCGGGGAGCTGTTTTTT
CDR3 protein: CATAPGSNTGELFF

V gene: TRBV10-3
D gene: TRBD2
J gene: TRBJ2-7
CDR3 DNA: TGTGCCGTTACGCAGTTGGGACTAGCGGCATCGGGTGAGCAGTACTTC
CDR3 protein: CAVTQLGLAASGEQYF

V gene: TRBV5-1
D gene: -
J gene: TRBJ2-3
CDR3 DNA: TGCGCCAGCAGCTTGGGCTCAGGGAACACAGATACGCAGTATTTT
CDR3 protein: CASSLGSGNTDTQYF

V gene: TRBV9
D gene: -
J gene: TRBJ1-1
CDR3 DNA: TGTGCCAGCAGCGTATTTGGGACTGGGGGTCTAGCTTTCTTT
CDR3 protein: CASSVFGTGGLAFF

V gene: TRBV18
D gene: -
J gene: TRBJ2-7
CDR3 DNA: TGTGCCAGCTCCCCTCGTCAGCGAGGAGAAGGCGAGCAGTACTTC
CDR3 protein: CASSPRQRGEGEQYF

V gene: TRBV19
D gene: -
J gene: TRBJ1-1
CDR3 DNA: TGTGCCAGTAGAAACGGGGGGGTTAACCGAGCTTTCTTT
CDR3 protein: CASRNGGVNRAFF

V gene: TRBV7-2
D gene: -
J gene: TRBJ1-2
CDR3 DNA: TGTGCCAGCAGCTCCCCATACTATGGCTACACCTTC
CDR3 protein: CASSSPYYGYTF

V gene: TRBV11-1
D gene: TRBD2
J gene: TRBJ2-1
CDR3 DNA: TGTGCCAGCAGCTTATCGGGACTAGCGGGAGTAGGTGAGCAGTTCTTC
CDR3 protein: CASSLSGLAGVGEQFF

V gene: TRBV30
D gene: -
J gene: TRBJ1-1
CDR3 DNA: TGTGCGCGCCCAGGGGACACTGAAGCTTTCTTT
CDR3 protein: CARPGDTEAFF

V gene: TRBV7-2
D gene: -
J gene: TRBJ2-5
CDR3 DNA: TGTGCCAGCAGCTTAGTTAATGGGGGCAAAGAGACCCAGTACTTC
CDR3 protein: CASSLVNGGKETQYF

V gene: TRBV7-2
D gene: -
J gene: TRBJ1-5
CDR3 DNA: TGTGCCAGCAGCGTCCGGGGGGATCAGCCCCAGCATTTT
CDR3 protein: CASSVRGDQPQHF

V gene: TRBV6-6
D gene: -
J gene: TRBJ1-1
CDR3 DNA: TGTGCCAGCAGTTACGGGACTCCGGGGGAGGGTGAAGCTTTCTTT
CDR3 protein: CASSYGTPGEGEAFF

V gene: TRBV5-1
D gene: TRBD2
J gene: TRBJ2-7
CDR3 DNA: TGCGCCAGCAGCCCTCCCTCGGGGGGAAGCTCCTACGAGCAGTACTTC
CDR3 protein: CASSPPSGGSSYEQYF

V gene: TRBV7-2
D gene: -
J gene: TRBJ1-5
CDR3 DNA: TGTGCCAGCAGCTCCTTCAGCAATCAGCCCCAGCATTTT
CDR3 protein: CASSSFSNQPQHF

V gene: TRBV7-2
D gene: TRBD1
J gene: TRBJ2-7
CDR3 DNA: TGTGCCAGCAGTGCCGGGACAGGGTCACCCTACGAGCAGTACTTC
CDR3 protein: CASSAGTGSPYEQYF

V gene: TRBV30
D gene: TRBD1
J gene: TRBJ2-7
CDR3 DNA: TGTGCCTGGAGTTCACACCCCCGGGACAGTCTCTCCTTC
CDR3 protein: CAWSSHPRDSLSF

V gene: TRBV9
D gene: TRBD2
J gene: TRBJ2-3
CDR3 DNA: TGTGCCAGCAGCTCACTACCAGCGGGGGGGCCAAATACGCAGTATTTT
CDR3 protein: CASSSLPAGGPNTQYF

V gene: TRBV18
D gene: -
J gene: TRBJ1-1
CDR3 DNA: TGTGCCAGCTCACCACCGATGCGGATCCCTGAAGCTTTCTTT
CDR3 protein: CASSPPMRIPEAFF

V gene: TRBV5-6
D gene: TRBD2
J gene: TRBJ2-5
CDR3 DNA: TGTGCCAGCAGCCCCCCTGGGCGGGGGGCCTCGGAGACCCAGTACTTC
CDR3 protein: CASSPPGRGASETQYF

V gene: TRBV11-2
D gene: -
J gene: TRBJ2-2
CDR3 DNA: TGTGCCAGCAGCTTCGATCCGGGACATTCAAACGGGGAGCTGTTTTTT
CDR3 protein: CASSFDPGHSNGELFF

V gene: TRBV5-1
D gene: TRBD1
J gene: TRBJ2-2
CDR3 DNA: TGCGCAGACAGGGGGAACACCGGGGAGCTGTTTTTT
CDR3 protein: CADRGNTGELFF

V gene: TRBV21-1
D gene: -
J gene: TRBJ2-7
CDR3 DNA: TGTGCCAGCAGCAAATCTAGCGGGAGGGTTGATCTCTACGAGCAGTACTTC
CDR3 protein: CASSKSSGRVDLYEQYF

V gene: TRBV28
D gene: TRBD2
J gene: TRBJ2-2
CDR3 DNA: TGTGCCAGCAGGCGCGGGAGAGGGAGTTCCTGGGAGCTGTTTTTT
CDR3 protein: CASRRGRGSSWELFF

V gene: TRBV6-1
D gene: -
J gene: TRBJ2-4
CDR3 DNA: TGTGCCAGCAGTGAAGCTGGTAGGGGAAGATCCAAAAACATTCAGTACTTC
CDR3 protein: CASSEAGRGRSKNIQYF

V gene: TRBV10-3
D gene: TRBD2
J gene: TRBJ2-1
CDR3 DNA: TGTGCCATCGAAGGAGCGGGGTACAATGAGCAGTTCTTC
CDR3 protein: CAIEGAGYNEQFF

V gene: TRBV7-2
D gene: TRBD2
J gene: TRBJ2-7
CDR3 DNA: TGTGCCAGCAGCTCACGGACTAGCGGGTCCTACGAGCAGTACTTC
CDR3 protein: CASSSRTSGSYEQYF

V gene: TRBV11-2
D gene: TRBD1
J gene: TRBJ2-7
CDR3 DNA: TGTGCCAGCAGCCAAGTCCCAGGGGGCGGGTACGAGCAGTACTTC
CDR3 protein: CASSQVPGGGYEQYF

V gene: TRBV14
D gene: TRBD2
J gene: TRBJ2-1
CDR3 DNA: TGTGCCAGCAGCCAAGGATGGGCTAGCGGGTCTAATGAGCAGTTCTTC
CDR3 protein: CASSQGWASGSNEQFF

V gene: TRBV29-1
D gene: -
J gene: TRBJ1-1
CDR3 DNA: TGCAGCGTTGAAGACATGGCCACTGAAGCTTTCTTT
CDR3 protein: CSVEDMATEAFF

V gene: TRBV20-1
D gene: -
J gene: TRBJ2-5
CDR3 DNA: TGCAGTGCTAGACCAAAAGAGACCCAGTACTTC
CDR3 protein: CSARPKETQYF

V gene: TRBV14
D gene: -
J gene: TRBJ2-2
CDR3 DNA: TGTGCCAGCAGCCGTAGCGGCACCGGGGAGCTGTTTTTT
CDR3 protein: CASSRSGTGELFF

V gene: TRBV15
D gene: TRBD1
J gene: TRBJ2-1
CDR3 DNA: TGTGCCACCAGCAACCGGGACAGTCACAATGAGCAGTTCTTC
CDR3 protein: CATSNRDSHNEQFF

V gene: TRBV27
D gene: TRBD1
J gene: TRBJ1-1
CDR3 DNA: TGTGCCAGCAGTTTACTCGGGACAGGGGGTACTGAAGCTTTCTTT
CDR3 protein: CASSLLGTGGTEAFF

V gene: TRBV6-5
D gene: -
J gene: TRBJ1-1
CDR3 DNA: TGTGCCAGCAGGATCCGGGACATTTCTGAAGCTTTCTTT
CDR3 protein: CASRIRDISEAFF

V gene: TRBV18
D gene: -
J gene: TRBJ2-3
CDR3 DNA: TGTGCCAGCTCACCAAACTACGCGACAGATACGCAGTATTTT
CDR3 protein: CASSPNYATDTQYF

V gene: TRBV2
D gene: TRBD1
J gene: TRBJ2-2
CDR3 DNA: TGTGCCAGCCCCCGGACAGGTGCCGTCGGGGAGCTGTTTTTT
CDR3 protein: CASPRTGAVGELFF

V gene: TRBV13
D gene: -
J gene: TRBJ2-7
CDR3 DNA: TGTGCCAGCAGCCCCATCATAAAGGGGCCGAACTACGAGCAGTACTTC
CDR3 protein: CASSPIIKGPNYEQYF

V gene: TRBV7-2
D gene: TRBD1
J gene: TRBJ2-7
CDR3 DNA: TGTGCCAGCAGCCGGGACAGGAATGGATACGAGCAGTACTTC
CDR3 protein: CASSRDRNGYEQYF

V gene: TRBV2
D gene: TRBD1
J gene: TRBJ1-4
CDR3 DNA: TGTGCCAGCAGCTGGGGACAGGCCCTACTTCCACCTAATGAAAAACTGTTTTTT
CDR3 protein: CASSWGQALLPPNEKLFF

V gene: TRBV27
D gene: TRBD2
J gene: TRBJ2-3
CDR3 DNA: TGTGCCAGCAGGGGGGGGGACACAGATACGCAGTATTTT
CDR3 protein: CASRGGDTDTQYF

V gene: TRBV7-9
D gene: -
J gene: TRBJ2-3
CDR3 DNA: TGTGCCAGCACACCGGGACTGAGCACAGATACGCAGTATTTT
CDR3 protein: CASTPGLSTDTQYF

V gene: TRBV7-2
D gene: TRBD1
J gene: TRBJ1-5
CDR3 DNA: TGTGCCAGCAGCCAGGGACAGGGTGGGAGCAATCAGCCCCAGCATTTT
CDR3 protein: CASSQGQGGSNQPQHF

V gene: TRBV6-5
D gene: -
J gene: TRBJ1-1
CDR3 DNA: TGTGCCAGCAAAGCAAGAACAGGCGATGGACCTGAAGCTTTCTTT
CDR3 protein: CASKARTGDGPEAFF

V gene: TRBV7-8
D gene: -
J gene: TRBJ2-2
CDR3 DNA: TGTGCCAGCAGCCCCCGGGACTACACCGGGGAGCTGTTTTTT
CDR3 protein: CASSPRDYTGELFF

V gene: TRBV27
D gene: TRBD1
J gene: TRBJ1-4
CDR3 DNA: TGTGCCAGCAGAGCTCAGGGGGGTGTGGAAAAACTGTTTTTT
CDR3 protein: CASRAQGGVEKLFF